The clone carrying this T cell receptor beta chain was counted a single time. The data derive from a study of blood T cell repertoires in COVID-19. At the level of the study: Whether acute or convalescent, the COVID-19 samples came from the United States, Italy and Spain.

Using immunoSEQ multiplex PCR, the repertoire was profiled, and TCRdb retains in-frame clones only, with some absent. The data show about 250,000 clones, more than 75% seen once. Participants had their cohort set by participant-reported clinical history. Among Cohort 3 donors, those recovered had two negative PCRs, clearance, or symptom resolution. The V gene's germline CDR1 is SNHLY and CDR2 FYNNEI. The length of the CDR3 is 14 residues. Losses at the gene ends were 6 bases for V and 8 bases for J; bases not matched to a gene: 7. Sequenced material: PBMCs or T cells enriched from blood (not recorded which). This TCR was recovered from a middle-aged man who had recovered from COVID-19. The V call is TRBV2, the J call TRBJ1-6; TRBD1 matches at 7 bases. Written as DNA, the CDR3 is TGTGCCAGCAGCGGAGGACAGGCAGATTCACCCCTCCACTTT. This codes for CASSGGQADSPLHF.